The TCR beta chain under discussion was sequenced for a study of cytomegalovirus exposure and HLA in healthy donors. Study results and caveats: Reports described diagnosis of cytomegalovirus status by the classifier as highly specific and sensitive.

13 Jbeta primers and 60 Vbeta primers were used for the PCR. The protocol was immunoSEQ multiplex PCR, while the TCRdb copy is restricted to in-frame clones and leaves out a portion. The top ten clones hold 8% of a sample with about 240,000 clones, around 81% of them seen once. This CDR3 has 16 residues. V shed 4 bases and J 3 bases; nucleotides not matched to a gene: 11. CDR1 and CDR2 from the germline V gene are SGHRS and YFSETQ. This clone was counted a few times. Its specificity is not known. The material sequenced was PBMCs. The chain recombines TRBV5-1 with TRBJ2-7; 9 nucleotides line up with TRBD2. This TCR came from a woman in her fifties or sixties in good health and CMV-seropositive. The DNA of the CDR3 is TGCGCCAGCAGCCCGGCCTGGGGTAGCGGGAGCTACGAGCAGTACTTC. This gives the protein CASSPAWGSGSYEQYF.